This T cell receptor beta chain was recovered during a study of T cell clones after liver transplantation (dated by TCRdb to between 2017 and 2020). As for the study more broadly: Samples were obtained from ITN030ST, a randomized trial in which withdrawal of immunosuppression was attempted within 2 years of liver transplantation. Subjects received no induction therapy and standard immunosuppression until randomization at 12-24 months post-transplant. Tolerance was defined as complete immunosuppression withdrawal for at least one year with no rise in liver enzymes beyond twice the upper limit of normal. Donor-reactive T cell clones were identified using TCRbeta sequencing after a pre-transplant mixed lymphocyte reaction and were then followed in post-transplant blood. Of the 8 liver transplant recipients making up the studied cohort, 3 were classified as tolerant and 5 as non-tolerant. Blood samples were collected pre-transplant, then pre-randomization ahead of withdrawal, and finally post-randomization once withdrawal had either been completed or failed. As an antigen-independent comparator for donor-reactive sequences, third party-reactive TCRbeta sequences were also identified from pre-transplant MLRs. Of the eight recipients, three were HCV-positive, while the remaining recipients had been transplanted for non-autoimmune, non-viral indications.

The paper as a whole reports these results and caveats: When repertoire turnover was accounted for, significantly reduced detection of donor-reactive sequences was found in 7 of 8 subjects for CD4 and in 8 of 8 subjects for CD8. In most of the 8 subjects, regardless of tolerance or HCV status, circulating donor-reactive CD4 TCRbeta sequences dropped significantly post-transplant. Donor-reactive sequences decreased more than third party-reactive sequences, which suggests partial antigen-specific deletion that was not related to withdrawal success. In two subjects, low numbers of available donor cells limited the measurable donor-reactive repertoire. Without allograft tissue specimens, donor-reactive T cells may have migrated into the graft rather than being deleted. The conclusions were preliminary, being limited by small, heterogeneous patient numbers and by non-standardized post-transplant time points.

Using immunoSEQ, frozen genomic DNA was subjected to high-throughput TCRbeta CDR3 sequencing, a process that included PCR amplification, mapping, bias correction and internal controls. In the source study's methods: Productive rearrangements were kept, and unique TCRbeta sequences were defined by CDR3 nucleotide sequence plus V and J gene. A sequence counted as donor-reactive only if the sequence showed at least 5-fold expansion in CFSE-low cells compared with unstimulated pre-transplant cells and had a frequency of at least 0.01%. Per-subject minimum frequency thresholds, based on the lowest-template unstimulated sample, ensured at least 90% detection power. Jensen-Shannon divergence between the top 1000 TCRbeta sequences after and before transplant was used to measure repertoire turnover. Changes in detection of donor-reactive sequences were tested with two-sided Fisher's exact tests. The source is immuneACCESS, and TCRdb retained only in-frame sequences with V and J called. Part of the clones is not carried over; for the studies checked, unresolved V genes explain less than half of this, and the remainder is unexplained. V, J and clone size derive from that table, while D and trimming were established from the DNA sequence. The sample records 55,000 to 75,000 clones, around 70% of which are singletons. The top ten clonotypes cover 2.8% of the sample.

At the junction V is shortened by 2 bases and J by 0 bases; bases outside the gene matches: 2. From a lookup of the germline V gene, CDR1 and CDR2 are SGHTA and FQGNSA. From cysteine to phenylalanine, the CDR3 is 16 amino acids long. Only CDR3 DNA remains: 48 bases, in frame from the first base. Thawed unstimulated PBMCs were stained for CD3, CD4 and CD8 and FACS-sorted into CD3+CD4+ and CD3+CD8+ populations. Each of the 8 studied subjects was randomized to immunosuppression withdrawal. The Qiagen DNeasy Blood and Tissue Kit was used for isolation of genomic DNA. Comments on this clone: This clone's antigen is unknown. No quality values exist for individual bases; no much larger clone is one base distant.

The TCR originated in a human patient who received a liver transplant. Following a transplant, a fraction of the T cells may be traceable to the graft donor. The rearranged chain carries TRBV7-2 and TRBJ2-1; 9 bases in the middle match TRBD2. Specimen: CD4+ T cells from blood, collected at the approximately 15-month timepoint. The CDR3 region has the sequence CASSLSGGSSYNEQFF. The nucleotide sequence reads TGTGCCAGCAGCTTAAGCGGGGGGAGCTCCTACAATGAGCAGTTCTTC.